Below are 8 T cell receptor beta chains sequenced from a single sample in a study of OX40 agonist ivuxolimab in advanced cancers. The data were produced by immunoSEQ multiplex PCR, yet TCRdb's version contains in-frame clones alone and is incomplete. The profile shows some 65,000 clones, over 60% of them singletons. Sequences were derived from CD4+ or CD8+ T cells sorted from blood, sampled in a trial of the OX40 agonist ivuxolimab. The receptors originated from an adult with an advanced solid tumor such as melanoma, head and neck, liver or kidney cancer.

This chain joins TRBV6-1 and TRBJ2-6; D remains ambiguous. This CDR3 is built from 15 residues. Germline CDR1 MNHNS, CDR2 SASEGT. The V end was cut by 4 bases, the J end by 0 bases, with 7 bases between. The CDR3 spells CASSAASSGANVLTF. The CDR3 DNA is TGTGCCAGCAGTGCTGCAAGCTCTGGGGCCAACGTCCTGACTTTC.

This rearrangement joins TRBV5-4 to TRBJ1-6, with no clear D. Trimming cost V 6 bases and J 0 bases, with 10 bases left between them. The length of the CDR3 is 15 residues. In germline, CDR1 is SGHNT, CDR2 YYREEE (reference sequence). For the CDR3, the DNA is TGTGCCAGCACCCCGGAAAACTCCTATAATTCACCCCTCCACTTT. This sequence encodes CASTPENSYNSPLHF. The whole variable domain, filled in from reference TRBV5-4 and TRBJ1-6, reads ETGVTQSPTHLIKTRGQQVTLRCSSQSGHNTVSWYQQALGQGPQFIFQYYREEENGRGNFPPRFSGLQFPNYSSELNVNALELDDSALYLCASTPENSYNSPLHFGNGTRLTVT.

The chain combines TRBV18 with TRBJ1-1; 7 bases agree with TRBD1. Trimming at V came to 1 base and at J to 4 bases, leaving 9 bases not matched to a gene. The CDR3 runs to 16 residues. The V gene's germline CDR1 is KGHSH and CDR2 LQKENI. CDR3 region: CASSPLRGLEGTEAFF. The CDR3 DNA sequence: TGTGCCAGCTCACCACTGAGGGGGCTAGAGGGCACTGAAGCTTTCTTT.

This chain connects TRBV15 to TRBJ2-1; D uncertain. The V and J ends lost 0 bases and 8 bases respectively, with 8 bases between them. CDR3 size: 13 residues. Germline V gene lookup returns CDR1 LNHNV and CDR2 YYDKDF (reference sequence). The CDR3 is CATSRDHGHEQFF. In DNA form, the CDR3 reads TGTGCCACCAGCAGAGATCACGGCCATGAGCAGTTCTTC.

As DNA, the CDR3 is TGTGCCAGCAGTGATAGAGGGGTTAATCAGCCCCAGCATTTT. Its translation: CASSDRGVNQPQHF. V is TRBV2 and J is TRBJ1-5; TRBD1 might be the D (5 bases). Germline V gene data show CDR1 as SNHLY and CDR2 as FYNNEI. The V and J ends lost 3 bases and 4 bases respectively, with 10 bases between them. This CDR3 has 14 residues. The variable domain in full, with the rest retrieved from reference TRBV2 and TRBJ1-5, is EPEVTQTPSHQVTQMGQEVILRCVPISNHLYFYWYRQILGQKVEFLVSFYNNEISEKSEIFDDQFSVERPDGSNFTLKIRSTKLEDSAMYFCASSDRGVNQPQHFGDGTRLSIL.

The chain joins TRBV6-5 to TRBJ1-3; 8 bases align to TRBD1. There are 15 residues in the CDR3. J lost 2 bases, V lost 4 bases, and 4 bases had no gene match. Germline-derived CDR1 and CDR2 are MNHEY and SVGAGI. CDR3 residues: CASSSSGGPGNTIYF. The CDR3 DNA reads as TGTGCCAGCAGTTCTTCAGGGGGCCCTGGAAACACCATATATTTT.

This clone was recorded once. The V and J genes are TRBV18 and TRBJ2-1; TRBD1 is a possible D gene (5 bases). CDR3 length equals 14 residues. Germline lookup yields CDR1 KGHSH and CDR2 LQKENI. Trimming removed 5 bases at V and 5 bases at J, with 13 bases between. The CDR3, as DNA: TGTGCCAGCTCAACTTGGGAAGGGGACAATGAGCAGTTCTTC. This encodes CASSTWEGDNEQFF. The full variable domain, rest sourced from reference TRBV18 and TRBJ2-1, is NAGVMQNPRHLVRRRGQEARLRCSPMKGHSHVYWYRQLPEEGLKFMVYLQKENIIDESGMPKERFSAEFPKEGPSILRIQQVVRGDSAAYFCASSTWEGDNEQFFGPGTRLTVL.

This clone was observed a single time. The chain is built from TRBV5-1 and TRBJ1-4; weak D call: TRBD1 (6 bases). This CDR3 spans 15 amino acids. In germline, CDR1 is SGHRS, CDR2 YFSETQ. Trimming took 3 bases from V and 0 from J, leaving 9 bases between them. CDR3 sequence reads: CASSWGTSTNEKLFF. The DNA for the CDR3 is TGCGCCAGCAGCTGGGGGACATCAACTAATGAAAAACTGTTTTTT.